These 25 T cell receptor beta chains were all obtained from the same sample, sequenced in a study of T cell responses to AZD1222 COVID-19 vaccine. Clones were sequenced by immunoSEQ multiplex PCR, and TCRdb holds only the in-frame ones, with some missing. The table has about 97,000 clones, nearly 90% seen once. The sequencing used peripheral blood, collected on day 0 of AZD1222 vaccination. These receptors all stem from an adult in good health.

The chain employs TRBV9 and TRBJ1-6, with D perhaps TRBD1 (5 bases). Trimming cost V 0 bases and J 6 bases, with 13 bases left between them. Germline lookup yields CDR1 SGDLS and CDR2 YYNGEE. This CDR3 comprises 16 residues. In DNA, the CDR3 is TGTGCCAGCAGCGTAGAAGCCTCAGGGATTAATTCACCCCTCCACTTT. It specifies CASSVEASGINSPLHF.

The chain has TRBV2 and TRBJ2-4; D remains unclear. CDR3 size: 14 residues. Germline values: CDR1 SNHLY, CDR2 FYNNEI. Deletions cut 4 bases from V and 0 bases from J, with 7 bases between. In DNA form, the CDR3 reads TGTGCCAGCAGTGTAGTCGTAGCCAAAAACATTCAGTACTTC. Its protein product is CASSVVVAKNIQYF.

The gene calls are TRBV19 and TRBJ2-3; the D gene could be TRBD1 or TRBD2 (5 bases each). Trimming removed 3 bases at V and 1 base at J, with 14 bases between. The V gene's germline CDR1 is LNHDA and CDR2 SQIVND (reference sequence). This CDR3 has 16 amino acids. The chain's CDR3 is CASSIKGAGGTDTQYF. The CDR3 DNA reads TGTGCCAGTAGTATTAAAGGGGCCGGGGGCACAGATACGCAGTATTTT.

The CDR3 region has the DNA TGTGCCAGCAGTTTTGCGGGGAAGGTCTATGGCTACACCTTC. Amino acids: CASSFAGKVYGYTF. The chain is built from TRBV28 and TRBJ1-2, with no clear D. V shed 3 bases and J shed 4 bases, with 12 bases lying between them. The CDR3 is 14 amino acids. Germline values: CDR1 MDHEN, CDR2 SYDVKM.

The chain joins TRBV6-6 to TRBJ1-4; 8 bases align to TRBD1. V was clipped by 5 bases and J by 8 bases; unmatched bases: 13. CDR1 MNHNY and CDR2 SVGAGI come from the germline V gene (reference sequence). The length of the CDR3 is 16 residues. In DNA form, the CDR3 reads TGTGCCAGCAGTCCCAACCGCAGGGGGCTAAAGGAAAAACTGTTTTTT. Its translation is CASSPNRRGLKEKLFF.

The chain has TRBV30 and TRBJ1-1, with D perhaps matching TRBD1 (5 bases). CDR1 is GTSNPN, CDR2 SVGIG, per germline (reference sequence). The CDR3 consists of 14 residues. Trimming took 5 bases from V and 1 from J, leaving 14 bases between them. The CDR3 is CAWSQGIGNTEAFF. The CDR3 coding sequence is TGTGCCTGGTCCCAGGGAATCGGGAACACTGAAGCTTTCTTT.

This clone was seen a few times. This chain joins TRBV12-3 or TRBV12-4 and TRBJ1-2; TRBD1 agrees at 9 bases. The CDR3 totals 12 residues. The V gene end was trimmed by 6 bases and the J gene end by 7 bases; junction bases not matched to a gene: 3. The CDR3 DNA sequence: TGTGCCAGCAGGGGACAGGGTGGTGGCTACACCTTC. Translated, it gives CASRGQGGGYTF.

The rearrangement links TRBV11-1 to TRBJ2-3; no definite D call. There are 14 residues in the CDR3. V dropped 3 bases and J dropped 2 bases, with 9 bases sitting between them. CDR1 and CDR2 (germline): SGHAT, FQDESV (reference sequence). The CDR3 protein is CASSFTGNTDTQYF. The CDR3 nucleotides read TGTGCCAGCAGCTTCACTGGAAACACAGATACGCAGTATTTT.

The V and J genes are TRBV28 and TRBJ1-4; D may be TRBD1 (5 bases). Germline V lookup: CDR1 MDHEN, CDR2 SYDVKM. The CDR3 spans 14 residues. The V end was cut by 7 bases, the J end by 7 bases, with 16 bases between. The CDR3 DNA sequence: TGTGCCAGCATGGGGGGGGATGCTGGTGAAAAACTGTTTTTT. Translated: CASMGGDAGEKLFF.

CDR3 region: CASSEGETTQYF. For the CDR3, the DNA is TGTGCCAGCAGTGAAGGTGAAACTACCCAGTACTTC. The chain links TRBV6-1 to TRBJ2-5; D unresolved. Trimming took off 1 base at V and 8 bases at J, with 8 bases between the two ends. Germline V gives CDR1 MNHNS, CDR2 SASEGT. This CDR3 is 12 amino acids long.

The V call is TRBV7-2, the J call TRBJ2-3, with D uncertain. CDR1 is SGHTA, CDR2 FQGNSA, per germline. The CDR3 loop spans 12 amino acids. The germline V and J ends were trimmed by 2 bases and 0 bases, with 0 bases remaining between them. CDR3 sequence (DNA): TGTGCCAGCAGCTTAAGCACAGATACGCAGTATTTT. This sequence encodes CASSLSTDTQYF.

The rearrangement links TRBV6-2 or TRBV6-3 to TRBJ1-1; weak D call: TRBD1 (5 bases). The CDR3 is made up of 13 amino acids. Deletions cut 4 bases from V and 4 bases from J, with 10 bases between. Germline V gives CDR1 MNHEY, CDR2 SVGEGT. The CDR3 DNA is TGTGCCAGCAGTTTCAGGGTGCGCACTGAAGCTTTCTTT. It yields the protein CASSFRVRTEAFF.

J is TRBJ2-2 and V is TRBV7-2, with D perhaps TRBD1 (5 bases). Germline V gives CDR1 SGHTA, CDR2 FQGNSA. The CDR3 sequence is 15 residues long. V dropped 2 bases and J dropped 6 bases, with 13 bases sitting between them. CDR3 sequence (DNA): TGTGCCAGCAGCTTATTACAGGCTGGGGCCGGGGAGCTGTTTTTT. Encoded protein: CASSLLQAGAGELFF.

The chain uses TRBV5-4 and TRBJ2-3; the D gene is possibly TRBD2 (5 bases). Per germline, CDR1 SGHNT and CDR2 YYREEE (reference sequence). This CDR3 spans 13 amino acids. V gave up 1 base and J gave up 4 bases, with 7 bases separating them. CDR3 in DNA: TGTGCCAGCAGCTTGTACGGGGCAGATACGCAGTATTTT. It translates to CASSLYGADTQYF. The variable domain in full, completed from reference TRBV5-4 and TRBJ2-3, reads ETGVTQSPTHLIKTRGQQVTLRCSSQSGHNTVSWYQQALGQGPQFIFQYYREEENGRGNFPPRFSGLQFPNYSSELNVNALELDDSALYLCASSLYGADTQYFGPGTRLTVL.

The genes are TRBV28 and TRBJ2-2, with 7 bases fitting TRBD2. Trimming at V came to 6 bases and at J to 0 bases, leaving 10 bases not matched to a gene. The germline V gene encodes CDR1 MDHEN and CDR2 SYDVKM. The CDR3 is 17 residues long. CDR3 nucleotides: TGTGCCAGCAGGGGGGATAGCGGGCTTACGAACACCGGGGAGCTGTTTTTT. It is translated as CASRGDSGLTNTGELFF.

The J gene is TRBJ1-4, the V gene TRBV19; 7 bases align to TRBD1. The J segment lost 8 bases and the V segment lost 5 bases, leaving 14 bases of the junction unmatched. This CDR3 has 16 residues. Germline V lookup: CDR1 LNHDA, CDR2 SQIVND (reference sequence). The CDR3 loop reads CASSGGREGAREKLFF. As DNA, the CDR3 is TGTGCCAGTAGTGGGGGCCGAGAGGGGGCGCGGGAAAAACTGTTTTTT.

The rearrangement links TRBV27 to TRBJ1-5; 9 positions match TRBD1. V gave up 5 bases and J gave up 2 bases; unmatched junction bases: 7. Per the germline V gene, CDR1 is MNHEY and CDR2 is SMNVEV (reference sequence). This CDR3 contains 16 residues. The CDR3 region is CASSPNRGQGNQPQHF. As DNA, the CDR3 is TGTGCCAGCAGTCCAAACAGGGGGCAGGGCAATCAGCCCCAGCATTTT.

The V gene is TRBV6-5, the J gene TRBJ1-3; 7 bases are shared with TRBD1. CDR1 and CDR2 from the germline V gene are MNHEY and SVGAGI. The CDR3 is made up of 13 amino acids. The V and J ends lost 8 bases and 4 bases, in that order; junction bases with no gene match: 5. The CDR3 DNA reads as TGTGCCAGCCGACAGGGAAACGGAAACACCATATATTTT. Translated, it gives CASRQGNGNTIYF.

The gene calls are TRBV27 and TRBJ1-5; TRBD1 agrees at 7 bases. After removal of 6 bases from V and 6 bases from J, the junction contained 8 bases not matched to a gene. There are 14 residues in the CDR3. CDR1 and CDR2 (germline): MNHEY, SMNVEV (reference sequence). The CDR3: CASSQGGAGQPQHF. The CDR3 DNA sequence: TGTGCCAGCAGCCAGGGGGGGGCGGGTCAGCCCCAGCATTTT.

This chain joins TRBV2 and TRBJ1-4; D is ambiguous. V was trimmed by 6 bases and J by 2 bases, leaving 13 bases between them. The CDR3 sequence is 15 residues long. Germline assignment: CDR1 SNHLY and CDR2 FYNNEI. The CDR3 bases are TGTGCCAGCAGGGCCCTCGGAGCTACTAATGAAAAACTGTTTTTT. Translation: CASRALGATNEKLFF.

The chain is built from TRBV5-4 and TRBJ1-5, with TRBD1 as a possible D gene (5 bases). CDR1 and CDR2 from the germline V gene are SGHNT and YYREEE (reference sequence). V lost 3 bases to trimming and J lost 0 bases, with 10 bases between them. The CDR3 runs to 15 residues. The CDR3, as DNA: TGTGCCAGCAGCTCGGGACCCCTTAGCAATCAGCCCCAGCATTTT. Translating it yields CASSSGPLSNQPQHF.

This chain uses TRBV7-8 with TRBJ2-1; the match to TRBD1 covers 10 bases. Germline-derived CDR1 and CDR2 are SGHVS and FQNEAQ. V was clipped by 3 bases and J by 0 bases; unmatched bases: 2. CDR3 length equals 16 residues. CDR3 protein: CASSLGQGLSYNEQFF. The CDR3 nucleotides are TGTGCCAGCAGCTTGGGACAGGGGCTCTCCTACAATGAGCAGTTCTTC. Full variable domain (outside the CDR3, taken from reference TRBV7-8 and TRBJ2-1): GAGVSQSPRYKVAKRGQDVALRCDPISGHVSLFWYQQALGQGPEFLTYFQNEAQLDKSGLPSDRFFAERPEGSVSTLKIQRTQQEDSAVYLCASSLGQGLSYNEQFFGPGTRLTVL.

This chain connects TRBV12-3 or TRBV12-4 to TRBJ2-7; a weak D match, TRBD1 (6 bases). The V and J ends lost 6 bases and 4 bases respectively, with 10 bases between them. The CDR3 has 12 residues. CDR3: CASSRDRYEQYF. CDR3 nucleotide sequence: TGTGCCAGCAGCCGTGACAGGTACGAGCAGTACTTC.

This clone was observed a single time. Sequence at one end of the junction differs from germline and may be a read error. The V gene is TRBV28, the J gene TRBJ1-2, with 7 bases that match TRBD1. Germline V CDR1 and CDR2: MDHEN, SYDVKM. The CDR3 runs 12 residues. CDR3 protein: CASSSTGYDYTF. The CDR3 coding sequence is TGTGCCAGCAGTTCGACAGGGTATGACTACACCTTC.

This clone has a single count. This rearrangement joins TRBV6-2 or TRBV6-3 to TRBJ1-1; TRBD1 aligns across 10 bases. The CDR3 covers 17 residues. V lost 2 bases and J lost 1; bases outside the gene matches: 7. In germline, CDR1 is MNHEY, CDR2 SVGEGT. This CDR3 reads CASSYMTGGARNTEAFF. The CDR3 DNA reads as TGTGCCAGCAGTTACATGACAGGGGGCGCCAGGAACACTGAAGCTTTCTTT.